These 28 T cell receptor beta chains came from one sample sequenced in a study of blood T cell repertoires in COVID-19. Some clones are missing from TCRdb's copy, which holds only in-frame ones; the method was immunoSEQ multiplex PCR. The table shows roughly 200,000 clones, with 85% occurring only once. Sequencing was performed on PBMCs or T cells enriched from blood (not recorded which). The source is a man aged 40-49 years who had recovered from COVID-19.

V usage is TRBV28 and J usage is TRBJ1-4, with D perhaps matching TRBD1 (6 bases). Between the trimmed V and J ends, which lost 6 bases and 7 bases, there was a span of 6 bases. Per germline, CDR1 MDHEN and CDR2 SYDVKM. The CDR3 totals 11 residues. The CDR3 is CASRGAEKLFF. CDR3 nucleotides: TGTGCCAGCAGGGGGGCTGAAAAACTGTTTTTT.

The genes are TRBV7-9 and TRBJ2-7, with 10 bases aligning to TRBD1. This CDR3 has 13 amino acids. V dropped 5 bases and J dropped 7; count of bases not matched to a gene: 5. Germline CDR1 SEHNR, CDR2 FQNEAQ (reference sequence). CDR3 protein: CASSRQGAREQYF. In DNA, the CDR3 is TGTGCCAGCAGCCGACAGGGGGCACGAGAGCAGTACTTC.

The V and J genes are TRBV27 and TRBJ2-7; tentative D call: TRBD1 (5 bases). V lost 5 bases and J 5 bases, leaving 13 bases between the germline ends. Germline V gene data show CDR1 as MNHEY and CDR2 as SMNVEV (reference sequence). The CDR3 contains 13 residues. The DNA of the CDR3 is TGTGCCAGCAGTCCGACAGTGTGGGACGAGCAGTACTTC. Protein: CASSPTVWDEQYF.

The rearrangement links TRBV25-1 to TRBJ1-6; 8 bases are shared with TRBD1. This CDR3 has 14 amino acids. V dropped 5 bases and J dropped 7; count of bases not matched to a gene: 4. Looked up from germline, CDR1 is MGHDK and CDR2 is SYGVNS. The CDR3 region is CASSRQGKNSPLHF. CDR3 bases: TGTGCCAGCAGTCGACAGGGGAAGAATTCACCCCTCCACTTT.

The chain joins TRBV2 to TRBJ2-2, with 10 nucleotides matching TRBD2. CDR1 and CDR2 from the germline V gene are SNHLY and FYNNEI. V shed 9 bases and J 3 bases; nucleotides not matched to a gene: 4. The CDR3 spans 14 residues. The CDR3 reads CASDGLADTGELFF. In DNA form, the CDR3 reads TGTGCCAGTGATGGACTAGCGGACACCGGGGAGCTGTTTTTT.

This rearrangement joins TRBV7-2 to TRBJ2-3; TRBD2 might be the D (6 bases). Germline V gene sequence: CDR1 SGHTA, CDR2 FQGNSA. The CDR3 has 15 amino acids. Trimming took 3 bases from V and 2 from J, leaving 12 bases between them. DNA for the CDR3: TGTGCCAGCAGCTTGGGGGGACTCTACACAGATACGCAGTATTTT. It is translated as CASSLGGLYTDTQYF.

The chain uses TRBV7-9 and TRBJ2-7, with D tentatively TRBD1 (5 bases). Per germline, CDR1 SEHNR and CDR2 FQNEAQ (reference sequence). The CDR3 covers 14 residues. Trimming stripped 5 bases from V and 4 bases from J, with 15 bases between. CDR3 nucleotide sequence: TGTGCCAGCAGCCATGACAGTGGCCTTTACGAGCAGTACTTC. Residues: CASSHDSGLYEQYF.

The chain carries TRBV13 and TRBJ1-3; 7 bases match TRBD1. The trim removed 7 bases at V and 7 bases at J, leaving 7 bases unmatched. The CDR3 has 13 amino acids. The germline gives CDR1 PRHDT, CDR2 FYEKMQ (reference sequence). For the CDR3, the DNA is TGTGCCAGCAACCGACAGGGAGTGAACACCATATATTTT. Translation: CASNRQGVNTIYF.

The rearrangement links TRBV12-3 or TRBV12-4 to TRBJ1-4; a weak D match, TRBD1 (5 bases). This CDR3 has 12 residues. Trimming cost V 4 bases and J 10 bases, with 10 bases left between them. This CDR3 reads CASSSSTGKLFF. As DNA, the CDR3 is TGTGCCAGCAGTTCAAGCACAGGAAAACTGTTTTTT.

The chain uses TRBV7-8 and TRBJ1-5; D unclear. CDR1 is SGHVS and CDR2 is FQNEAQ in the germline V gene. The CDR3 is 14 amino acids. Between the trimmed V and J ends, which lost 5 bases and 0 bases, there was a span of 8 bases. CDR3 protein: CASSPQYSNQPQHF. CDR3 in DNA: TGTGCCAGCAGCCCTCAGTATAGCAATCAGCCCCAGCATTTT.

This clone was observed once. The V gene is TRBV5-5, the J gene TRBJ1-2, with D maybe TRBD1 (6 bases). Germline V gene data show CDR1 as SGHKS and CDR2 as YYEKEE (reference sequence). V gave up 4 bases and J gave up 7 bases, with 14 bases separating them. The CDR3 consists of 13 residues. The CDR3 here is CASSQVGAAGYTF. The CDR3, as DNA: TGTGCCAGCAGCCAGGTGGGGGCGGCTGGCTACACCTTC.

In regard to this clone: Given a much more abundant clone one base away, this may be a read error. The chain has TRBV2 and TRBJ2-7, with TRBD2 matching 12 bases. The junction had 2 bases not matched to a gene; V was cut back by 1 base and J by 4 bases. This CDR3 has 15 residues. Germline V gene lookup returns CDR1 SNHLY and CDR2 FYNNEI. In DNA form, the CDR3 reads TGTGCCAGCAGTGAAGGGACTAGCGGGATTTACGAGCAGTACTTC. Amino acids: CASSEGTSGIYEQYF.

This rearrangement joins TRBV27 to TRBJ2-7, with 7 positions matching TRBD2. CDR1 MNHEY and CDR2 SMNVEV come from the germline V gene (reference sequence). J gave up 11 bases and V 5 bases, and 12 bases lay outside the gene matches. The CDR3 runs to 13 residues. The CDR3 spells CASSPPGGLGEYF. CDR3 nucleotides: TGTGCCAGCAGTCCCCCGGGGGGTCTGGGGGAGTACTTC.

This sequence joins TRBV3-1 (or the pseudogene TRBV3-2) and TRBJ2-1, with TRBD2 matching over 13 bases. The J segment lost 0 bases and the V segment lost 3 bases, leaving 11 bases of the junction unmatched. This CDR3 has 20 residues. Germline V CDR1 and CDR2: LGHDT, YNNKEL (reference sequence). The CDR3 reads CASSHRAGTSGAFSYNEQFF. The CDR3 DNA reads as TGTGCCAGCAGCCATCGCGCCGGGACTAGCGGGGCCTTCTCCTACAATGAGCAGTTCTTC.

The chain combines TRBV7-2 with TRBJ1-5, with D maybe TRBD1 (5 bases). V lost 5 bases and J 1 base, leaving 9 bases between the germline ends. Germline CDR1 reads SGHTA; CDR2 reads FQGNSA. This CDR3 comprises 14 residues. The CDR3 DNA follows: TGTGCCAGCAGCCCCCGACAGAGCAATCAGCCCCAGCATTTT. It is translated as CASSPRQSNQPQHF.

DNA of the CDR3: TGTGCCAGCAGCCCTACTAGCGGGAGTACAGAGACCCAGTACTTC. The encoded protein is CASSPTSGSTETQYF. J is TRBJ2-5 and V is TRBV7-9, with 11 bases matching TRBD2. The CDR3 runs 15 residues. Germline CDR1 and CDR2: SEHNR and FQNEAQ (reference sequence). V lost 5 bases to trimming and J lost 4 bases; unmatched junction nucleotides: 6.

The J gene is TRBJ2-7, the V gene TRBV29-1; possibly TRBD1 for D (6 bases). Trimming cost V 6 bases and J 2 bases, with 11 bases left between them. The CDR3 is made up of 12 amino acids. The germline V gene encodes CDR1 SQVTM and CDR2 ANQGSEA. The DNA of the CDR3 is TGCAGCGTGACGACAGGCACCTACGAGCAGTACTTC. This sequence encodes CSVTTGTYEQYF.

J is TRBJ2-3 and V is TRBV27, with 8 nucleotides matching TRBD2. The V and J ends lost 3 bases and 3 bases, in that order; junction bases with no gene match: 5. The CDR3 totals 15 residues. Germline lookup yields CDR1 MNHEY and CDR2 SMNVEV (reference sequence). The CDR3 nucleotides read TGTGCCAGCAGTTTCCTAGCGGGCGGGACAGATACGCAGTATTTT. Residues: CASSFLAGGTDTQYF.

The J gene is TRBJ1-6, the V gene TRBV18; weak D call: TRBD1 (6 bases). The germline V gene has CDR1 KGHSH and CDR2 LQKENI. The CDR3 is 15 amino acids. The V gene lost 6 bases and the J gene lost 8 bases, with 17 bases spanning the gap. CDR3 protein: CASSGGATRDSPLHF. The CDR3 DNA follows: TGTGCCAGCTCTGGGGGCGCAACCCGAGATTCACCCCTCCACTTT.

This clone has only one observation. This chain connects TRBV30 to TRBJ2-3; D is unclear. Germline assignment: CDR1 GTSNPN and CDR2 SVGIG (reference sequence). V dropped 0 bases and J dropped 4 bases, with 8 bases sitting between them. The CDR3 totals 13 residues. CDR3 loop: CAWSVAGSDTQYF. CDR3 coding DNA: TGTGCCTGGAGTGTAGCAGGCTCAGATACGCAGTATTTT.

This chain joins TRBV11-3 and TRBJ1-1; TRBD1 agrees at 8 bases. The CDR3 has 15 residues. Germline V gene lookup returns CDR1 SGHNT and CDR2 YENEEA. V trimming: 5 bases; J trimming: 1 base; junction bases outside the gene matches: 6. The CDR3 coding sequence is TGTGCCAGCAGCGAGCCAGGGGGCGCGAACACTGAAGCTTTCTTT. As protein: CASSEPGGANTEAFF.

This chain uses TRBV5-1 with TRBJ2-1; 10 nucleotides line up with TRBD2. The germline CDR1 and CDR2 sequences are SGHRS and YFSETQ. This CDR3 contains 18 residues. The J segment lost 9 bases and the V segment lost 3 bases, leaving 18 bases of the junction unmatched. As DNA, the CDR3 is TGCGCCAGCAGCTACCCCCGACTAGCGGGCTTCGTTACGGGTGAGCAGTTCTTC. Its protein is CASSYPRLAGFVTGEQFF.

The CDR3 DNA reads as TGCAGCGTTTGGACTAGCGAGTCCTACGAGCAGTACTTC. It translates to CSVWTSESYEQYF. This chain joins TRBV29-1 and TRBJ2-7; 9 positions match TRBD2. CDR3 size: 13 residues. V trimming: 5 bases; J trimming: 1 base; junction bases outside the gene matches: 3. CDR1 is SQVTM, CDR2 ANQGSEA, per germline.

The chain is built from TRBV7-6 and TRBJ2-7; D is perhaps TRBD2 (7 bases). Looked up from germline, CDR1 is SGHVS and CDR2 is FNYEAQ. The V gene lost 4 bases and the J gene lost 4 bases, with 17 bases spanning the gap. This CDR3 is 15 amino acids long. The CDR3 spells CASSSEGRGLYEQYF. In DNA form, the CDR3 reads TGTGCCAGCAGCTCGGAAGGGAGGGGGTTATACGAGCAGTACTTC. The entire variable domain, with the rest obtained from reference TRBV7-6 and TRBJ2-7, is as follows: GAGVSQSPRYKVTKRGQDVALRCDPISGHVSLYWYRQALGQGPEFLTYFNYEAQQDKSGLPNDRFSAERPEGSISTLTIQRTEQRDSAMYRCASSSEGRGLYEQYFGPGTRLTVT.

The CDR3 DNA reads TGTGCTAGTGGTTTGGTATTTTTAGGGACAATGGCAACTAATGAAAAACTGTTTTTT. Translated, it gives CASGLVFLGTMATNEKLFF. V gene TRBV12-5 combines with J gene TRBJ1-4, with D possibly matching TRBD1 (6 bases). The CDR3 is 19 amino acids. V lost 0 bases to trimming and J lost 0 bases, with 17 bases between them. Germline CDR1 is LGHNT and CDR2 is FRNRAP. Full variable domain (rest looked up from reference TRBV12-5 and TRBJ1-4): DARVTQTPRHKVTEMGQEVTMRCQPILGHNTVFWYRQTMMQGLELLAYFRNRAPLDDSGMPKDRFSAEMPDATLATLKIQPSEPRDSAVYFCASGLVFLGTMATNEKLFFGSGTQLSVL.

The CDR3 region has the DNA TGCAGCGCGAAACAGGGGGATACGCAGTATTTT. It specifies CSAKQGDTQYF. The chain has TRBV29-1 and TRBJ2-3, with 7 bases that match TRBD1. The CDR3 consists of 11 residues. CDR1 is SQVTM, CDR2 ANQGSEA, per germline. Trimming removed 7 bases from V and 6 bases from J; junction bases left unmatched: 4.

This rearrangement joins TRBV19 to TRBJ1-2; 8 bases align to TRBD1. The length of the CDR3 is 14 residues. After removal of 3 bases from V and 3 bases from J, the junction contained 3 bases not matched to a gene. Germline CDR1 LNHDA, CDR2 SQIVND (reference sequence). The CDR3 reads CASSISGGYYGYTF. In nucleotides, the CDR3 is TGTGCCAGTAGTATTTCAGGGGGCTACTATGGCTACACCTTC.

This clone appeared a few times. CDR3 in DNA: TGTGCCAGCAGCCCGGGGCGGGGCACAGGTGAAAAACTGTTTTTT. Protein: CASSPGRGTGEKLFF. V usage is TRBV7-2 and J usage is TRBJ1-4; a weak D match, TRBD1 (5 bases). Deletions cut 5 bases from V and 7 bases from J, with 17 bases between. Germline CDR1 is SGHTA and CDR2 is FQGNSA. CDR3 size: 15 residues. The whole variable domain, remainder taken from reference TRBV7-2 and TRBJ1-4, is GAGVSQSPSNKVTEKGKDVELRCDPISGHTALYWYRQSLGQGLEFLIYFQGNSAPDKSGLPSDRFSAERTGGSVSTLTIQRTQQEDSAVYLCASSPGRGTGEKLFFGSGTQLSVL.